This TCR beta chain was found in a study of T cells after posttransplantation cyclophosphamide. CDR3 length: 12 amino acids. Unmatched junction bases numbered 7, after V lost 10 bases and J lost 8 bases. Germline CDR1 is LNHDA and CDR2 is SQIVND (reference sequence). Busulfan-fludarabine conditioning, marrow transplant, and cyclophosphamide on days +3 and +4 were administered. This clone was seen ten or more times. Method: immunoSEQ multiplex PCR; TCRdb's copy keeps in-frame clones and lacks some. This sample carries 7,000 to 9,500 clones and no singletons, and roughly 3.6% goes to the top ten. This sequence was found in a male patient aged 50 or older who received an allogeneic stem cell transplant from a related donor and was CMV-positive. Some T cells may arise from the graft donor. Sequenced material: PBMCs, taken around 370 days after allogeneic stem cell transplant with posttransplant cyclophosphamide. This rearrangement joins TRBV19 to TRBJ2-1, with 8 bases matching TRBD1. The CDR3 DNA is TGTGCCACCACGGACAGGGACTATGAGCAGTTCTTC. The encoded protein is CATTDRDYEQFF.